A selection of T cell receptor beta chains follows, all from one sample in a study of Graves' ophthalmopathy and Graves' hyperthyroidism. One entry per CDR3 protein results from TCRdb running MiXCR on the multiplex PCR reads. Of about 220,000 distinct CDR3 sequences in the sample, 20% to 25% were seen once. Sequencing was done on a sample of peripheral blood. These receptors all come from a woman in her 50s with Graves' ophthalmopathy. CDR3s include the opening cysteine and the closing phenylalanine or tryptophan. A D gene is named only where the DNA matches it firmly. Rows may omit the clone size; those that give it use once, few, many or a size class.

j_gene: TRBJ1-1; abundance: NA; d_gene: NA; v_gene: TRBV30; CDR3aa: CAWSVGSGTEAFF; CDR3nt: TGTGCCTGGAGTGTTGGCAGCGGCACTGAAGCTTTCTTT
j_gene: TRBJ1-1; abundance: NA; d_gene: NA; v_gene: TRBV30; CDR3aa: CAWSRSSGTEAFF; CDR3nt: TGTGCCTGGAGCCGATCGAGCGGGACTGAAGCTTTCTTT
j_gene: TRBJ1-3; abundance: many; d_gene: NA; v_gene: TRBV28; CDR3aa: CASSLGYTIYF; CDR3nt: TGTGCCAGCAGTTTGGGGTACACCATATATTTT
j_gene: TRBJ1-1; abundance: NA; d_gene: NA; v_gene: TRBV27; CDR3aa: CASSFTSWNTEAFF; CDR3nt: TGTGCCAGCAGTTTTACTTCATGGAACACTGAAGCTTTCTTT
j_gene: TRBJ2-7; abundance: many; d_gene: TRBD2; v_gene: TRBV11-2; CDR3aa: CASSLDALAADADEQYF; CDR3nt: TGTGCCAGCAGCTTAGATGCCCTAGCGGCGGACGCCGACGAGCAGTACTTC
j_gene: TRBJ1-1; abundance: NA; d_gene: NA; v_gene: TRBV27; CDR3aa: CASRATGTNTEAFF; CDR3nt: TGTGCCAGCAGAGCGACAGGAACCAACACTGAAGCTTTCTTT
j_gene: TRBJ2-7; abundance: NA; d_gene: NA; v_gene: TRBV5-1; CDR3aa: CASSLGPLTENYEQYF; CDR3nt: TGCGCCAGCAGCTTGGGCCCCCTGACAGAGAACTACGAGCAGTACTTC
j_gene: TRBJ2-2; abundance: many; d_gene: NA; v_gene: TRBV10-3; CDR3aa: CAITQPGTGELFF; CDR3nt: TGTGCCATCACTCAACCGGGCACCGGGGAGCTGTTTTTT
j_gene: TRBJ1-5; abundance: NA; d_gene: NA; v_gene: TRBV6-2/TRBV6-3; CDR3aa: CTSSYGEGQPQHF; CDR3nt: TGTACCAGCAGTTACGGGGAAGGTCAGCCCCAGCATTTT
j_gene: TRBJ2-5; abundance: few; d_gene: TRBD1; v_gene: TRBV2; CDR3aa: CASEGQGPQETQYF; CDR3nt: TGTGCCAGCGAAGGACAGGGCCCCCAAGAGACCCAGTACTTC
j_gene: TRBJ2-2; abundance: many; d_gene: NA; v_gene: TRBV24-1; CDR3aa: CATSELVSGELFF; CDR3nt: TGTGCCACCAGTGAACTAGTTTCCGGGGAGCTGTTTTTT
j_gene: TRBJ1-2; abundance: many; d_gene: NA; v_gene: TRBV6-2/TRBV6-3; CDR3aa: CASSYSVGIGYTF; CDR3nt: TGTGCCAGCAGTTACTCGGTAGGGATTGGCTACACCTTC
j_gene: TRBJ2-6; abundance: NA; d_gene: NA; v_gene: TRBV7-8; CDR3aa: CASSLGGIGANVLTF; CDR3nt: TGTGCCAGCAGCTTAGGAGGCATTGGGGCCAACGTCCTGACTTTC
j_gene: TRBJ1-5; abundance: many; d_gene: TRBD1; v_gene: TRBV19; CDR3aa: CASSEGTGVRQPQHF; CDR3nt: TGTGCCAGTAGTGAGGGAACAGGGGTAAGACAGCCCCAGCATTTT
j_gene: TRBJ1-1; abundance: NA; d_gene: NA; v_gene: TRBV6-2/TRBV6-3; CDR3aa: CASSLPLMNTEAFF; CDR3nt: TGTGCCAGCAGTTTACCGCTAATGAACACTGAAGCTTTCTTT
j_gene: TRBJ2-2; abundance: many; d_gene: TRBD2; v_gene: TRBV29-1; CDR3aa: CSVGGLAGGPSGELFF; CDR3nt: TGCAGCGTTGGAGGACTAGCGGGAGGGCCCTCCGGGGAGCTGTTTTTT
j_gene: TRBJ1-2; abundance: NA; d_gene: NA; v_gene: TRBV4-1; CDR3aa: CASSQVPAENYGYTF; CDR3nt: TGCGCCAGCAGCCAGGTCCCTGCAGAGAACTATGGCTACACCTTC
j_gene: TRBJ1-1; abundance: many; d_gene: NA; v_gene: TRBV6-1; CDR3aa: CASSTFRDLLNTEAFF; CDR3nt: TGTGCCAGCAGTACCTTCCGGGACCTACTGAACACTGAAGCTTTCTTT
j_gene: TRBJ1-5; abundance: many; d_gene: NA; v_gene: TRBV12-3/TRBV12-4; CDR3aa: CASSLTGFNQPQHF; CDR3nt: TGTGCCAGCAGCCTTACCGGGTTCAATCAGCCCCAGCATTTT